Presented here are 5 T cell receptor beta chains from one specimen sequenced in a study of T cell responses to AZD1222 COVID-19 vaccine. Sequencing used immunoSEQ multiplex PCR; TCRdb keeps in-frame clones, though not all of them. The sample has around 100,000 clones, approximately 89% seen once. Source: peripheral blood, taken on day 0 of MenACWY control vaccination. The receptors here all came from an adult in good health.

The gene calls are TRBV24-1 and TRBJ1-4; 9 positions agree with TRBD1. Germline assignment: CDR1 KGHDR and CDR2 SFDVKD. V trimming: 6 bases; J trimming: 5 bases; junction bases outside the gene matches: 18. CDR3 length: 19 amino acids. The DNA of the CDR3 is TGTGCCACCAGTTCCGGGACAGGGTCCGAGGAGATGAAGAATGAAAAACTGTTTTTT. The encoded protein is CATSSGTGSEEMKNEKLFF.

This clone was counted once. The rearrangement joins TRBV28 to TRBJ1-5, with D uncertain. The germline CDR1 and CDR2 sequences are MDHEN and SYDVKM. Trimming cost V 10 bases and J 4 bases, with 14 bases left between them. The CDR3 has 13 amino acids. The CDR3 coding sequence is TGTGCCACCACCCGGGTGGAAAATCAGCCCCAGCATTTT. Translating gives CATTRVENQPQHF.

The CDR3 protein is CAWSRAGIYGYTF. The CDR3 DNA reads as TGTGCCTGGAGTAGGGCAGGTATCTATGGCTACACCTTC. V is TRBV30 and J is TRBJ1-2; no firm D call. CDR1 is GTSNPN and CDR2 is SVGIG in the germline V gene (reference sequence). CDR3 length equals 13 residues. V was cut by 2 bases and J by 4 bases, with 11 bases left in between. Using reference TRBV30 and TRBJ1-2 for the parts outside the CDR3, the full variable domain is SQTIHQWPATLVQPVGSPLSLECTVEGTSNPNLYWYRQAAGRGLQLLFYSVGIGQISSEVPQNLSASRPQDRQFILSSKKLLLSDSGFYLCAWSRAGIYGYTFGSGTRLTVV.

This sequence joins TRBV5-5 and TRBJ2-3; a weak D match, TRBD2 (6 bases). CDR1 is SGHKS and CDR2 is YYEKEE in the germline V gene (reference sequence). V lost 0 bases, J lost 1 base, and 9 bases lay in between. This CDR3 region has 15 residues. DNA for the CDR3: TGTGCCAGCAGCTTGGCGGTAGCGGGCACAGATACGCAGTATTTT. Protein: CASSLAVAGTDTQYF.

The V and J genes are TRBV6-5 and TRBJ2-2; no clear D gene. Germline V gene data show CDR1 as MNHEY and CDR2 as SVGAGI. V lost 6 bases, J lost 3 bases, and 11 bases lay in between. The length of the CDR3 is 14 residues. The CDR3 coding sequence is TGTGCCAGCAGGAGCCAAGTGGACACCGGGGAGCTGTTTTTT. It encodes CASRSQVDTGELFF.